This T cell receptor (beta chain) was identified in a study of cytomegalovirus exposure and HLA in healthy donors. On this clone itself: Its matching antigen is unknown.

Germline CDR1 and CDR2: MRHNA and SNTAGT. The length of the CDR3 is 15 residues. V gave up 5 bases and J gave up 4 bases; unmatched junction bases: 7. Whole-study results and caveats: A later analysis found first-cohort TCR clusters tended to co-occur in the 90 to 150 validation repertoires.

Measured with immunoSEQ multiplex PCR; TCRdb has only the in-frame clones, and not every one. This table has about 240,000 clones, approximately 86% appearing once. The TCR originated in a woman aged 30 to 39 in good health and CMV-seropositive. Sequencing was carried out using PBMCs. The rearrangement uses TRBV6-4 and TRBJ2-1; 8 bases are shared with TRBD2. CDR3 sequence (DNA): TGTGCCAGCAGTAGCCTAGCGGGTGCATACAATGAGCAGTTCTTC. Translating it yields CASSSLAGAYNEQFF.